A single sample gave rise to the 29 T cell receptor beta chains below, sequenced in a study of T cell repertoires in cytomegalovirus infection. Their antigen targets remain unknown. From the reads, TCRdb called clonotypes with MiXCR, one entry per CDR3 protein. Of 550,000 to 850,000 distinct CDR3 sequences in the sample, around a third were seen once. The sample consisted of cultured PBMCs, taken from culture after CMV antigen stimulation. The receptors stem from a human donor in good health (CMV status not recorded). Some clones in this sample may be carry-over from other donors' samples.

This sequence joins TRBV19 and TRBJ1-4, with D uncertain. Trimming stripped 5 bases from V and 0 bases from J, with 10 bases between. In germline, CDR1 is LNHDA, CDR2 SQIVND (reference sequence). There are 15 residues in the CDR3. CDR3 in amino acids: CASSASPATNEKLFF. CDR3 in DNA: TGTGCCAGTAGTGCCAGCCCCGCAACTAATGAAAAACTGTTTTTT.

The CDR3 DNA follows: TGCAGTGCGCGGCCGGGACATCTCTACGAGCAGTACTTC. This translates into CSARPGHLYEQYF. This chain joins TRBV20-1 and TRBJ2-7; TRBD1 might be the D (6 bases). This CDR3 is built from 13 residues. V lost 6 bases and J 3 bases, leaving 15 bases between the germline ends. CDR1 and CDR2 from the germline V gene are DFQATT and SNEGSKA (reference sequence).

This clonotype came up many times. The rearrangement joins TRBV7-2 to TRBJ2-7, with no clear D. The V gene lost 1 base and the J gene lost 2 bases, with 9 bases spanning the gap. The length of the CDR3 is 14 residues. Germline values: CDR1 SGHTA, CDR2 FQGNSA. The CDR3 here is CASSLGSSTYEQYF. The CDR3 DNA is TGTGCCAGCAGCTTAGGCAGCTCTACCTACGAGCAGTACTTC. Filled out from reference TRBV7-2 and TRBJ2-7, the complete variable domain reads GAGVSQSPSNKVTEKGKDVELRCDPISGHTALYWYRQSLGQGLEFLIYFQGNSAPDKSGLPSDRFSAERTGGSVSTLTIQRTQQEDSAVYLCASSLGSSTYEQYFGPGTRLTVT.

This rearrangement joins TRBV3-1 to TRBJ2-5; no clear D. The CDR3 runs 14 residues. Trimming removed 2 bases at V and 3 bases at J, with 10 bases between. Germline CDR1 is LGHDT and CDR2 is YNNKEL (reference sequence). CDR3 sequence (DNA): TGTGCCAGCAGCCAACTAGTCCGAGAAGAGACCCAGTACTTC. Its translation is CASSQLVREETQYF.

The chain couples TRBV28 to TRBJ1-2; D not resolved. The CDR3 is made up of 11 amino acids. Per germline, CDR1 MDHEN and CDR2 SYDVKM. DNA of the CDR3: TGTGCTACAGCGCGGGACTATGGCTACACCTTC. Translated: CATARDYGYTF.

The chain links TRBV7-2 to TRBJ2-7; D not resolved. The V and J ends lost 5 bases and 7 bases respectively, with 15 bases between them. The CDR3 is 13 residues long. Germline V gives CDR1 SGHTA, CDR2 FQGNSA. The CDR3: CASSQSTPEEQYF. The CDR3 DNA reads TGTGCCAGCAGCCAGTCGACTCCCGAAGAGCAGTACTTC.

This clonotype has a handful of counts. The DNA of the CDR3 is TGTGCCAGCAGCTCCCTGGCCTCATGGAGCAATCAGCCCCAGCATTTT. Amino acid sequence: CASSSLASWSNQPQHF. The genes are TRBV7-2 and TRBJ1-5; D is unresolved. CDR3 length: 16 amino acids. V dropped 4 bases and J dropped 1 base, with 14 bases sitting between them. The germline gives CDR1 SGHTA, CDR2 FQGNSA.

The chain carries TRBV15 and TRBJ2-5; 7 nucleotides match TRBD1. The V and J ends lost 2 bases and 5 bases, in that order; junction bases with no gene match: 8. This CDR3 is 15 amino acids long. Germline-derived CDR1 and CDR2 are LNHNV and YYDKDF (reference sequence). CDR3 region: CATSRPGQQSETQYF. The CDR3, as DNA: TGTGCCACCAGCAGACCGGGACAGCAATCGGAGACCCAGTACTTC.

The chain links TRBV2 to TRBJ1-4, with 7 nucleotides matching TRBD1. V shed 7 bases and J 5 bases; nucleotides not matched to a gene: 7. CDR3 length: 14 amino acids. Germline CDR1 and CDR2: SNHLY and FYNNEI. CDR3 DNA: TGTGCCAGCACCCAGGGGGTAGCGAATGAAAAACTGTTTTTT. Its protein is CASTQGVANEKLFF.

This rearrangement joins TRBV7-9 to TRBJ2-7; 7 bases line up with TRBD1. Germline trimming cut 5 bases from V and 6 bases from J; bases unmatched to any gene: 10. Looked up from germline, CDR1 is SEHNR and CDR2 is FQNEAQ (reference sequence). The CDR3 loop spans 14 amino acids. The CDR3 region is CASSPSRQGSEQYF. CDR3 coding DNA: TGTGCCAGCAGCCCCTCCAGACAGGGTTCCGAGCAGTACTTC.

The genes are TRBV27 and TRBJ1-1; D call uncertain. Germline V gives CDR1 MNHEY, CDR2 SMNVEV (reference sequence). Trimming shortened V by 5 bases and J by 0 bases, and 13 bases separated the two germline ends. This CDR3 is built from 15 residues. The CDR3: CASSPLVNMNTEAFF. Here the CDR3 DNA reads TGTGCCAGCAGTCCACTTGTAAATATGAACACTGAAGCTTTCTTT.

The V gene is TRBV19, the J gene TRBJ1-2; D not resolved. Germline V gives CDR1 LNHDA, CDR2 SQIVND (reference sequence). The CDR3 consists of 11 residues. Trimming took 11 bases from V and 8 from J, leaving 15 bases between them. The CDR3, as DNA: TGTGCCTGCCGCGGCCCCCTAGGCTACACCTTC. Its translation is CACRGPLGYTF.

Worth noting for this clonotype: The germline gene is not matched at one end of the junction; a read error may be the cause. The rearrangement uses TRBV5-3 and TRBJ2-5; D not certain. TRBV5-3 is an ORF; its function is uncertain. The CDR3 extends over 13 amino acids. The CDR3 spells CASSLIIEETQYF. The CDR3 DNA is TGTGCCAGCAGCTTGATTATCGAAGAGACCCAGTACTTC.

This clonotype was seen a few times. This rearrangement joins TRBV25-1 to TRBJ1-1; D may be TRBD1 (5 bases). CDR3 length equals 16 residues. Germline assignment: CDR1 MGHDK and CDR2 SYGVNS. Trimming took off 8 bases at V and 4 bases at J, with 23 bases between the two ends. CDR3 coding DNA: TGTGCCAGCCAGCCCACGGTGGGAGTAGGGGCCACTGAAGCTTTCTTT. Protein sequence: CASQPTVGVGATEAFF.

This CDR3 is CASSKSTSGRNSYEQYF. CDR3 DNA sequence: TGTGCCAGCAGCAAATCGACTAGCGGGAGGAATTCCTACGAGCAGTACTTC. V usage is TRBV7-9 and J usage is TRBJ2-7; 13 bases are shared with TRBD2. Trimming at V came to 5 bases and at J to 1 base, leaving 8 bases not matched to a gene. Germline CDR1 SEHNR, CDR2 FQNEAQ (reference sequence). The CDR3 totals 17 residues.

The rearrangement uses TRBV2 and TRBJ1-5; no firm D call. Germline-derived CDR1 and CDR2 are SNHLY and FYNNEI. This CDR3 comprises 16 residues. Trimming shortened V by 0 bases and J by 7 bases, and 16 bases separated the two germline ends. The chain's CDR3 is CASSEASAAHGQPQHF. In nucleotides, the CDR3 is TGTGCCAGCAGTGAAGCATCGGCAGCTCACGGCCAGCCCCAGCATTTT.

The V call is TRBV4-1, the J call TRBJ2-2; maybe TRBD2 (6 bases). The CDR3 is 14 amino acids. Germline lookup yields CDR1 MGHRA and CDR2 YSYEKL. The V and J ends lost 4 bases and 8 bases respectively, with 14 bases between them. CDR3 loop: CASSRAPGRGELFF. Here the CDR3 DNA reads TGCGCCAGCAGCCGAGCCCCAGGGAGGGGGGAGCTGTTTTTT.

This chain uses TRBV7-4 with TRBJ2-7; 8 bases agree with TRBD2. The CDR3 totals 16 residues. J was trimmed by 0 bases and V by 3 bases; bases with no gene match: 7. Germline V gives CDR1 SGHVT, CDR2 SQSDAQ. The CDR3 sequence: CASSLLGSGVSYEQYF. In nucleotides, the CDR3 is TGTGCCAGCAGCTTGCTGGGTAGCGGGGTCTCCTACGAGCAGTACTTC.

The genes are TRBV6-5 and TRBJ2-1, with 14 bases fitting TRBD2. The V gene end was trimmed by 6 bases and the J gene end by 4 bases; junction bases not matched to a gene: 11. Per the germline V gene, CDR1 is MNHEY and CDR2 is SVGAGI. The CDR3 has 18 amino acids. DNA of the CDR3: TGTGCCAGCAGGCCGACTAGCGGGGGGGGCCGGGGGTACAATGAGCAGTTCTTC. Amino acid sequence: CASRPTSGGGRGYNEQFF.

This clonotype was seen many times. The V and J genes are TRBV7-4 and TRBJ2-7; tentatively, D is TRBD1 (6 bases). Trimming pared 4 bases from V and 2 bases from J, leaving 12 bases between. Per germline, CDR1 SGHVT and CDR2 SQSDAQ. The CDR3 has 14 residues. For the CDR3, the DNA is TGTGCCAGCAGCTGGTGCGACAGGCCCTACGAGCAGTACTTC. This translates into CASSWCDRPYEQYF. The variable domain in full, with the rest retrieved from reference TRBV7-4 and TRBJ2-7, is GAGVSQSPRYKVAKRGRDVALRCDSISGHVTLYWYRQTLGQGSEVLTYSQSDAQRDKSGRPSGRFSAERPERSVSTLKIQRTEQGDSAVYLCASSWCDRPYEQYFGPGTRLTVT.

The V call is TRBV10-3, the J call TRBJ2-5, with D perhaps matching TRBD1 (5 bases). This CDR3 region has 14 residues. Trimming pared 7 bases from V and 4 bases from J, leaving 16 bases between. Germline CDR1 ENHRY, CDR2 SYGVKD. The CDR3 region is CAITPGPAGETQYF. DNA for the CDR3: TGTGCCATCACTCCAGGGCCCGCTGGAGAGACCCAGTACTTC.

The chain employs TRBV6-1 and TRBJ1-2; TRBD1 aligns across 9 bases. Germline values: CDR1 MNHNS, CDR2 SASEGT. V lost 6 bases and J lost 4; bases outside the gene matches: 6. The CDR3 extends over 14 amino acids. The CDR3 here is CASREQGAGYGYTF. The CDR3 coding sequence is TGTGCCAGCAGGGAACAGGGGGCCGGCTATGGCTACACCTTC.

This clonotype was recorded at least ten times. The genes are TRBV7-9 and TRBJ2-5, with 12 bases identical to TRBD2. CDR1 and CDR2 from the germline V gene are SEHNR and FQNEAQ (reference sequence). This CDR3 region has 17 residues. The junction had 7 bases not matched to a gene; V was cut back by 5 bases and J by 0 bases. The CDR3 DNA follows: TGTGCCAGCAGCCCTGGACTAGCGGGGAACCACCAAGAGACCCAGTACTTC. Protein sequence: CASSPGLAGNHQETQYF.

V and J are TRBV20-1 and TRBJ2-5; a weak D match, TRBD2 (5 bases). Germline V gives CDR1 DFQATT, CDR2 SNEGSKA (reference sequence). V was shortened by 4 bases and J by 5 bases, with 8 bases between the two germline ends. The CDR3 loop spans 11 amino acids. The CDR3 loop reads CSATTRETQYF. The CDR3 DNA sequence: TGCAGTGCTACCACTAGGGAGACCCAGTACTTC.

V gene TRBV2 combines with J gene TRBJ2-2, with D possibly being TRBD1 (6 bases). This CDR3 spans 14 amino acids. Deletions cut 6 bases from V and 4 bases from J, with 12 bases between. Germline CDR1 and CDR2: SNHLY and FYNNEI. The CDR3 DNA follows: TGTGCCAGCAGCGTACAGGGTCCCACCGGGGAGCTGTTTTTT. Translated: CASSVQGPTGELFF.

As DNA, the CDR3 is TGTGCCAGCAGTCGACAGATGTACAATGAGCAGTTCTTC. Its protein product is CASSRQMYNEQFF. The chain carries TRBV28 and TRBJ2-1; TRBD1 might be the D (5 bases). Germline-derived CDR1 and CDR2 are MDHEN and SYDVKM. V was pared by 5 bases and J by 4 bases, with 9 bases between. The CDR3 is 13 residues long.

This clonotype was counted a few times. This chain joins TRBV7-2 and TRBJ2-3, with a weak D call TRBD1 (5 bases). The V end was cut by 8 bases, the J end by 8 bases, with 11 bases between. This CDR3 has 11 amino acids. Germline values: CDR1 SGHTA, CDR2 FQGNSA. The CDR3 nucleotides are TGTGCCAGCGGCAGGGAAGTTACGCAGTATTTT. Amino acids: CASGREVTQYF.

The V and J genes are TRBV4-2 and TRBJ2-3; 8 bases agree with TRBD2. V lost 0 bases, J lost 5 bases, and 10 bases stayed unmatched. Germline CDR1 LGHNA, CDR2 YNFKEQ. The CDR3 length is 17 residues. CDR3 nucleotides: TGTGCCAGCAGCCAAGATCTCGGCCGGGGGGGGAGAGATACGCAGTATTTT. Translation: CASSQDLGRGGRDTQYF.

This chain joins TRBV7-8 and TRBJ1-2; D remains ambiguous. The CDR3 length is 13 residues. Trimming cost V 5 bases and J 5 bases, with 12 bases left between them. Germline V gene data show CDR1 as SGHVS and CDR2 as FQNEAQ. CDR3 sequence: CASSPQVYYGYTF. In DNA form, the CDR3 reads TGTGCCAGCAGCCCCCAAGTATATTATGGCTACACCTTC.